The 22 T cell receptor beta chains below come from one sample, sequenced in a study of T cells expressing NK-cell markers (dated by TCRdb to 2018 to 2021). The protocol used for the library was 5' RACE. The instrument given in TCRdb is Illumina HiSeq 2000. Each CDR3 protein sequence appears as one entry after TCRdb reprocessed the reads, and no DNA is included. This sample's listing comprises around 7,400 distinct CDR3 sequences. Clones ranked in the top ten supply about two thirds of the sample. Sequencing used blood T cells: a sorted CD56 or NKG2C T cell subset, CD4+ or CD8+ T cells, or bulk PBMC T cells (not recorded which). Every receptor here comes from a man aged 18-70 years in good health.

The chain joins TRBV28 to TRBJ2-7; the TRBD1 assignment by TCRdb is unverifiable without DNA. Germline CDR1 reads MDHEN; CDR2 reads SYDVKM. The CDR3 extends over 14 amino acids. CDR3 amino acids: CASSPGTGGREQYF.

The chain uses TRBV20-1 and TRBJ2-1; TCRdb's D gene call, TRBD2, goes unchecked for lack of DNA. Per the germline V gene, CDR1 is DFQATT and CDR2 is SNEGSKA (reference sequence). The CDR3 covers 16 residues. The CDR3 reads CSAREKLAGESHEQFF.

CDR3 sequence reads: CASSFRGGSTDTQYF. The J gene is TRBJ2-3, the V gene TRBV6-4; TCRdb lists TRBD1, though no DNA is available to test this call. Germline CDR1 MRHNA, CDR2 SNTAGT. This CDR3 is 15 amino acids long.

The chain joins TRBV4-2 to TRBJ1-5. The CDR3 runs 13 residues. CDR1 and CDR2 from the germline V gene are LGHNA and YNFKEQ. The CDR3 spells CASSQDLEKAQHF.

This chain connects TRBV20-1 to TRBJ1-6; TCRdb indicates TRBD1, and absent DNA this call remains unverified. There are 15 residues in the CDR3. Per germline, CDR1 DFQATT and CDR2 SNEGSKA (reference sequence). Here the CDR3 reads CSARELTGDNSPLHF.

The chain links TRBV7-9 to TRBJ2-5; TCRdb's D call of TRBD1 is untestable without DNA. The CDR3 consists of 16 residues. The germline CDR1 and CDR2 sequences are SEHNR and FQNEAQ (reference sequence). The CDR3 sequence: CASSSGPDSRKETQYF.

The V call is TRBV7-9, the J call TRBJ1-2; lacking DNA, the TRBD1 call made by TCRdb goes unchecked. CDR1 and CDR2 (germline): SEHNR, FQNEAQ (reference sequence). The CDR3 is 15 residues long. The CDR3 region is CASSPSGGFNYGYTF.

The chain links TRBV12-3 or TRBV12-4 to TRBJ2-4; TCRdb picks TRBD1, but there is no DNA to check that call. CDR3 length equals 15 residues. The chain's CDR3 is CASSWGYEGKNIQYF.

The CDR3 protein is CASSFRRLAGGPPRTDTQYF. The rearrangement links TRBV27 to TRBJ2-3; with no DNA, the TCRdb D assignment of TRBD2 cannot be verified. The germline V gene encodes CDR1 MNHEY and CDR2 SMNVEV (reference sequence). CDR3 length: 20 residues.

This rearrangement joins TRBV7-9 to TRBJ2-4. The CDR3 has 14 residues. CDR1 is SEHNR and CDR2 is FQNEAQ in the germline V gene (reference sequence). The CDR3 region is CASRATGAKNIQYF. The full variable domain, in which reference TRBV7-9 and TRBJ2-4 provide the parts outside the CDR3, is DTGVSQNPRHKITKRGQNVTFRCDPISEHNRLYWYRQTLGQGPEFLTYFQNEAQLEKSRLLSDRFSAERPKGSFSTLEIQRTEQGDSAMYLCASRATGAKNIQYFGAGTRLSVL.

The chain combines TRBV20-1 with TRBJ1-1. Germline CDR1 DFQATT, CDR2 SNEGSKA (reference sequence). This CDR3 is built from 12 residues. The chain's CDR3 is CSARMRDTEAFF.

The V call is TRBV6-6, the J call TRBJ1-1; TCRdb's D gene call, TRBD1, goes unchecked for lack of DNA. Germline V gene data show CDR1 as MNHNY and CDR2 as SVGAGI (reference sequence). The CDR3 runs to 13 residues. CDR3 region: CAITGYGGTEAFF.

The chain is built from TRBV3-1 and TRBJ2-7. This CDR3 has 13 residues. CDR1 and CDR2 from the germline V gene are LGHDT and YNNKEL (reference sequence). The CDR3 spells CASSQRGSYEQYF.

The chain uses TRBV20-1 and TRBJ1-4; with no DNA, the TCRdb D assignment of TRBD1 cannot be verified. The CDR3 runs 13 residues. The germline V gene has CDR1 DFQATT and CDR2 SNEGSKA (reference sequence). This CDR3 is CSAEGGSNEKLFF.

The gene calls are TRBV28 and TRBJ2-6; TCRdb's D call of TRBD1 is untestable without DNA. CDR1 and CDR2 from the germline V gene are MDHEN and SYDVKM. This CDR3 is 17 amino acids long. The CDR3 protein is CASSWGQGISGANVLTF.

The chain has TRBV7-2 and TRBJ2-7; the TCRdb D gene call, TRBD1, has no DNA to confirm it. This CDR3 is 15 amino acids long. Germline V gives CDR1 SGHTA, CDR2 FQGNSA. The CDR3 region is CASSLELGRAYEQYF.

J is TRBJ2-2 and V is TRBV6-4. There are 13 residues in the CDR3. Per the germline V gene, CDR1 is MRHNA and CDR2 is SNTAGT. CDR3 sequence reads: CASTPGNTGELFF.

The rearrangement joins TRBV5-1 to TRBJ2-5. The CDR3 contains 11 residues. Germline CDR1 is SGHRS and CDR2 is YFSETQ. Here the CDR3 reads CASGYQETQYF.

V usage is TRBV6-5 and J usage is TRBJ2-1; TCRdb outputs TRBD1, but without DNA this stays unchecked. The CDR3 totals 15 residues. The germline gives CDR1 MNHEY, CDR2 SVGAGI. Here the CDR3 reads CASIRGHSANNEQFF.

V usage is TRBV20-1 and J usage is TRBJ2-5. The germline CDR1 and CDR2 sequences are DFQATT and SNEGSKA (reference sequence). The CDR3 length is 14 residues. CDR3 protein: CSARGGNEQETQYF.

Judged by frequency, this clonotype is medium-sized. The chain couples TRBV6-4 to TRBJ2-3; TCRdb's assignment of TRBD2 cannot be checked, as there is no DNA. The germline CDR1 and CDR2 sequences are MRHNA and SNTAGT. The CDR3 runs to 16 residues. The CDR3 here is CASSDSSGGATDTQYF.

CDR3: CASSSLRRLIPYNEQFF. The rearrangement uses TRBV7-3 and TRBJ2-1; there is no DNA to check the TCRdb D call of TRBD1. Germline V lookup: CDR1 SGHTA, CDR2 FQGTGA. The CDR3 extends over 17 amino acids.